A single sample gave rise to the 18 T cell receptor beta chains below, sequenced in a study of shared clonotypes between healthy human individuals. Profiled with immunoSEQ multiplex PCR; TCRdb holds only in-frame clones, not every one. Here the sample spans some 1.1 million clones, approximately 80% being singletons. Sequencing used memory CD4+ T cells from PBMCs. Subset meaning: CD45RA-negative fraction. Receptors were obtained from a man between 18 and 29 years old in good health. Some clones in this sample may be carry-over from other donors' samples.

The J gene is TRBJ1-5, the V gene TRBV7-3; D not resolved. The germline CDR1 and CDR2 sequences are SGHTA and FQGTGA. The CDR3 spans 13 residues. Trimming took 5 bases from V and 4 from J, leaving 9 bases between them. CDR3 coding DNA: TGTGCCAGCAGCCCCAGTTTAAATCAGCCCCAGCATTTT. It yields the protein CASSPSLNQPQHF.

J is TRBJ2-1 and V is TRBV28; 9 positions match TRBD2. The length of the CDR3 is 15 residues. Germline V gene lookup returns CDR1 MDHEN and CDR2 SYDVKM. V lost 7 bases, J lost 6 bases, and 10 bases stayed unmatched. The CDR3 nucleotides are TGTGCCAGCACCCCCGGGGGACTAGCCGGCAATGAGCAGTTCTTC. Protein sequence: CASTPGGLAGNEQFF.

CDR3: CSVATGQQYEQYF. The CDR3 DNA reads TGCAGCGTTGCTACGGGACAACAGTACGAGCAGTACTTC. This chain uses TRBV29-1 with TRBJ2-7; perhaps TRBD1 as D (6 bases). Germline-derived CDR1 and CDR2 are SQVTM and ANQGSEA. The CDR3 is made up of 13 amino acids. V lost 4 bases and J lost 4, with 14 bases in between.

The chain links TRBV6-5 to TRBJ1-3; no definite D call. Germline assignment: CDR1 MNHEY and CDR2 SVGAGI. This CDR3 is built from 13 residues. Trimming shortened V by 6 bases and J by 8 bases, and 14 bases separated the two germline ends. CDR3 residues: CASSNGPWDTIYF. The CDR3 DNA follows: TGTGCCAGCAGCAACGGACCATGGGACACCATATATTTT.

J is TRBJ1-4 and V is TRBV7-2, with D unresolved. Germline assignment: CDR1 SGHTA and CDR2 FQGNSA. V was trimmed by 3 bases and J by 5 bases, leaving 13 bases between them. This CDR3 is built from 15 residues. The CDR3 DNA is TGTGCCAGCAGCTTCGCGGGCCGGGCGAATGAAAAACTGTTTTTT. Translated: CASSFAGRANEKLFF.

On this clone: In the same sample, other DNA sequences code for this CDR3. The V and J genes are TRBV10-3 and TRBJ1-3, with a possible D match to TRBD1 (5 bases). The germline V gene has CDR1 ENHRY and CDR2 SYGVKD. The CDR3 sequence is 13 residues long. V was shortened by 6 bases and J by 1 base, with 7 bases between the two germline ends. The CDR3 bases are TGTGCCATCAGGGGGGTTTCTGGAAACACCATATATTTT. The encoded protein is CAIRGVSGNTIYF.

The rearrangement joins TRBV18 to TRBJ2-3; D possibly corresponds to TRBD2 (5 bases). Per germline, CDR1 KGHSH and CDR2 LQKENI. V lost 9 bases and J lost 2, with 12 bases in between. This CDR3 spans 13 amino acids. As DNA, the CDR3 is TGTGCCAGTTCCGGACGGGACACAGATACGCAGTATTTT. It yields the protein CASSGRDTDTQYF.

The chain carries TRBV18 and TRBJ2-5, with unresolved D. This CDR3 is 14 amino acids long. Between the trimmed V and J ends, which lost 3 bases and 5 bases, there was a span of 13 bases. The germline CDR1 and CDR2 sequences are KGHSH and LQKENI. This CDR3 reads CASSPPSSEETQYF. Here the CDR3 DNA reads TGTGCCAGCTCACCCCCAAGCTCCGAGGAGACCCAGTACTTC.

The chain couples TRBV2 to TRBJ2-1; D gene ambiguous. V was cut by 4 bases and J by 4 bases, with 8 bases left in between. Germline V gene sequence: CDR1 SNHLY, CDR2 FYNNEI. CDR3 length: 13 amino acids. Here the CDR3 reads CASSGYGYNEQFF. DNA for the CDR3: TGTGCCAGCAGTGGATACGGGTACAATGAGCAGTTCTTC.

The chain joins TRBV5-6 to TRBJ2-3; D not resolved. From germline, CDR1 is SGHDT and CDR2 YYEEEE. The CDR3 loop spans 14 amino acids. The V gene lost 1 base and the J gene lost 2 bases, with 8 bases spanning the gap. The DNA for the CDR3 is TGTGCCAGCAGCTTGTACGGAATCACAGATACGCAGTATTTT. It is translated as CASSLYGITDTQYF.

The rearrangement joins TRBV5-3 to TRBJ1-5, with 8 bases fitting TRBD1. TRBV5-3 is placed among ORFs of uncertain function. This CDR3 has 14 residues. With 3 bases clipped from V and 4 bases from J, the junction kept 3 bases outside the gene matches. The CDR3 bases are TGTGCCAGAAGCTCGGACAGGGCGAATCAGCCCCAGCATTTT. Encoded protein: CARSSDRANQPQHF.

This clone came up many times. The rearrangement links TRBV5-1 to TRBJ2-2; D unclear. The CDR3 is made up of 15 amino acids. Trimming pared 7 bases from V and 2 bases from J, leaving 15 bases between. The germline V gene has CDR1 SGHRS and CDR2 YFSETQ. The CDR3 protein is CASCIGLVNTGELFF. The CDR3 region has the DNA TGCGCCAGCTGTATCGGCCTAGTCAACACCGGGGAGCTGTTTTTT.

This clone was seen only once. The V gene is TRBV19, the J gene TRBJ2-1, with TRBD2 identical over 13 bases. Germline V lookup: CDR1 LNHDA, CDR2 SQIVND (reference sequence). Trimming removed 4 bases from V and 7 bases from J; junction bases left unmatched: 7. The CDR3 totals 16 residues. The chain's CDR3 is CASSTTPGLAGNEQFF. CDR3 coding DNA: TGTGCCAGTAGTACGACCCCGGGACTAGCGGGGAATGAGCAGTTCTTC.

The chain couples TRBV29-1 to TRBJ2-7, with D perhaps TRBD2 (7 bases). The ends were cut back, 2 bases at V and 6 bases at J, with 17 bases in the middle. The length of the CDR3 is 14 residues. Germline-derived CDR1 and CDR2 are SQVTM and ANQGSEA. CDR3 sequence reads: CSVERGGGAGEQYF. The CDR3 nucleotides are TGCAGCGTTGAAAGGGGAGGGGGGGCCGGCGAGCAGTACTTC.

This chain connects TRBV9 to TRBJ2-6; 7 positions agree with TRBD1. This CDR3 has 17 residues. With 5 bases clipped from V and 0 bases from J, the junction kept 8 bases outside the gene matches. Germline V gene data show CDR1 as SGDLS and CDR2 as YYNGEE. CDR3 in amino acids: CASSGQDGSSGANVLTF. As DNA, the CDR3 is TGTGCCAGCAGTGGACAGGATGGTAGCTCTGGGGCCAACGTCCTGACTTTC.

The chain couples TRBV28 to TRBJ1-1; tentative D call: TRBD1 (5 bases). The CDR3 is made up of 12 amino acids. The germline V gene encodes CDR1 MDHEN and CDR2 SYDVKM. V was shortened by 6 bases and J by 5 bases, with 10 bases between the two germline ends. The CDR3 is CASSMAGTEAFF. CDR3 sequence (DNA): TGTGCCAGCAGCATGGCAGGGACTGAAGCTTTCTTT. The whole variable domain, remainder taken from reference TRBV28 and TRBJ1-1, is DVKVTQSSRYLVKRTGEKVFLECVQDMDHENMFWYRQDPGLGLRLIYFSYDVKMKEKGDIPEGYSVSREKKERFSLILESASTNQTSMYLCASSMAGTEAFFGQGTRLTVV.

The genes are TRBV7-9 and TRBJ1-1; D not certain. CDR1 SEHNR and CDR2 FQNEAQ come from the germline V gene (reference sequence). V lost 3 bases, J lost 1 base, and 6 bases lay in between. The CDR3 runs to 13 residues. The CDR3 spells CASSFFSNTEAFF. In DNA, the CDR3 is TGTGCCAGCAGCTTCTTCTCGAACACTGAAGCTTTCTTT. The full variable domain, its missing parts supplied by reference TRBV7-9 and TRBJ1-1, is DTGVSQNPRHKITKRGQNVTFRCDPISEHNRLYWYRQTLGQGPEFLTYFQNEAQLEKSRLLSDRFSAERPKGSFSTLEIQRTEQGDSAMYLCASSFFSNTEAFFGQGTRLTVV.

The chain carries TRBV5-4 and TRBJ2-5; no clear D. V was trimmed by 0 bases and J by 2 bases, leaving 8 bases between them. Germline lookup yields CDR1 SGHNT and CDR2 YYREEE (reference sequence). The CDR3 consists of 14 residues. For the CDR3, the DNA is TGTGCCAGCAGCTTGGGCTGGGAACAAGAGACCCAGTACTTC. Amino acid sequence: CASSLGWEQETQYF. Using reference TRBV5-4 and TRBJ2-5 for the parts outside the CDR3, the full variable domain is ETGVTQSPTHLIKTRGQQVTLRCSSQSGHNTVSWYQQALGQGPQFIFQYYREEENGRGNFPPRFSGLQFPNYSSELNVNALELDDSALYLCASSLGWEQETQYFGPGTRLLVL.